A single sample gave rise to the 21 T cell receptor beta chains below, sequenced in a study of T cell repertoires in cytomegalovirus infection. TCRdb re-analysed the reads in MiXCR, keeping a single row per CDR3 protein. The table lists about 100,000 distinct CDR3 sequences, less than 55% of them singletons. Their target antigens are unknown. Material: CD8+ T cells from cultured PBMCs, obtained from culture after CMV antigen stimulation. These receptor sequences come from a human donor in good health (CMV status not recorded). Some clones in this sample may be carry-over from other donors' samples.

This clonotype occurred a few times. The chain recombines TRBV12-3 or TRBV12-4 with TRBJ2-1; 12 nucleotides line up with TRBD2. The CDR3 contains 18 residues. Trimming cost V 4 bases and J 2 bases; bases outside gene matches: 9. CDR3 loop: CASSYTSGGLYTYNEQFF. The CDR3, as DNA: TGTGCCAGCAGTTACACTAGCGGGGGGCTCTACACCTACAATGAGCAGTTCTTC.

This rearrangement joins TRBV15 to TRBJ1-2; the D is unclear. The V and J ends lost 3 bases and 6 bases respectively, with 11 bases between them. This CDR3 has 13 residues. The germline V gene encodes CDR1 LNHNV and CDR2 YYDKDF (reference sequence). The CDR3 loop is CATSRDLLDGYTF. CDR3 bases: TGTGCCACCAGCAGGGACTTGTTAGATGGCTACACCTTC.

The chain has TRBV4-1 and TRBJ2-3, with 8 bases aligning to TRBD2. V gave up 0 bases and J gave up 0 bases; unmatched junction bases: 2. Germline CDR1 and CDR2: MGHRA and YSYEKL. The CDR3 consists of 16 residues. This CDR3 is CASSQDTSGSTDTQYF. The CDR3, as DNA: TGCGCCAGCAGCCAAGACACTAGCGGCAGCACAGATACGCAGTATTTT.

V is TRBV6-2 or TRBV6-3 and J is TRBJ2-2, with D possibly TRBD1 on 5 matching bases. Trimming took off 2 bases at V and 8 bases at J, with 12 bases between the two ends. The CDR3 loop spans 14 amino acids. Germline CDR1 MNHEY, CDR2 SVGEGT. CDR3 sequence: CASSYHQGAGELFF. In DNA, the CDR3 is TGTGCCAGCAGTTACCACCAGGGCGCTGGGGAGCTGTTTTTT.

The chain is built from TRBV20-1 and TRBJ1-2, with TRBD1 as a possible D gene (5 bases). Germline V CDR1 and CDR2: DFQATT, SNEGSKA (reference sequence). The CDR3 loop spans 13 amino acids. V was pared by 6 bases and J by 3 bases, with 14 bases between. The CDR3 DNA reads TGCAGTGCCGAGGGGTCTCCAGACTATGGCTACACCTTC. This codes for CSAEGSPDYGYTF.

CDR3 amino acids: CSASQGARGEKLFF. CDR3 DNA: TGCAGTGCTTCTCAGGGGGCGCGGGGTGAAAAACTGTTTTTT. J is TRBJ1-4 and V is TRBV20-1; TRBD1 agrees at 8 bases. The junction had 9 bases not matched to a gene; V was cut back by 5 bases and J by 7 bases. This CDR3 is built from 14 residues. The V gene's germline CDR1 is DFQATT and CDR2 SNEGSKA (reference sequence).

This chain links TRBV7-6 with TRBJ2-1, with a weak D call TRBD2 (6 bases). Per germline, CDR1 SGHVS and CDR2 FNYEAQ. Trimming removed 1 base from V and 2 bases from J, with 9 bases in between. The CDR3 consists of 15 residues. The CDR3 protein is CASSLGLGPYNEQFF. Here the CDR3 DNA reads TGTGCCAGCAGCTTAGGACTAGGCCCCTACAATGAGCAGTTCTTC.

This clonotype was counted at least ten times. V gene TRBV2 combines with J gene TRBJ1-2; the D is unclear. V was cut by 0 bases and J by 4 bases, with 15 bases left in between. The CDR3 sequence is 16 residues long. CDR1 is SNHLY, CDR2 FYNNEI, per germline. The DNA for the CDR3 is TGTGCCAGCAGTGAAGCGACCTTGGCATTCGCCTATGGCTACACCTTC. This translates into CASSEATLAFAYGYTF.

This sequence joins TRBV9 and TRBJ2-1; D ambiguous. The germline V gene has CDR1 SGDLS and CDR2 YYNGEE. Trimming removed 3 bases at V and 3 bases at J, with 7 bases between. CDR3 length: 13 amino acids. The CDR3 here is CASSAWGYNEQFF. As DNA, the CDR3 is TGTGCCAGCAGCGCCTGGGGCTACAATGAGCAGTTCTTC.

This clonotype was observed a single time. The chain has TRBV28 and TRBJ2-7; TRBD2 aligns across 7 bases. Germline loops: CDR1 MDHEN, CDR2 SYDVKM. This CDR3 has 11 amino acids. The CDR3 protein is CGAGQNYEQYF. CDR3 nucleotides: TGTGGAGCGGGGCAGAACTACGAGCAGTACTTC.

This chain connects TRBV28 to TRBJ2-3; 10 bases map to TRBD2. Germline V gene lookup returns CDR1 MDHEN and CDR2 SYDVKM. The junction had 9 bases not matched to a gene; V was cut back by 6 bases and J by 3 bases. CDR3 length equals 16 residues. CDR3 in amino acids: CASSSVSGGLTDTQYF. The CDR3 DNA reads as TGTGCCAGCAGCTCCGTTAGCGGGGGGTTGACAGATACGCAGTATTTT.

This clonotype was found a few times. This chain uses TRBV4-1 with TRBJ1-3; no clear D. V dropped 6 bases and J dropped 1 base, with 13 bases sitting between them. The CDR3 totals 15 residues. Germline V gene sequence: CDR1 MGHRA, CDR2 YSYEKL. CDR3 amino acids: CASSRQIGSGNTIYF. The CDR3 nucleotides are TGCGCCAGCAGTAGGCAGATCGGGTCTGGAAACACCATATATTTT.

CDR3 in amino acids: CSGRVSETQYF. DNA for the CDR3: TGCAGCGGCAGGGTATCCGAGACCCAGTACTTC. V is TRBV29-1 and J is TRBJ2-5, with a tentative D call TRBD1 (5 bases). Germline values: CDR1 SQVTM, CDR2 ANQGSEA. The CDR3 consists of 11 residues. V lost 7 bases and J 5 bases, leaving 11 bases between the germline ends.

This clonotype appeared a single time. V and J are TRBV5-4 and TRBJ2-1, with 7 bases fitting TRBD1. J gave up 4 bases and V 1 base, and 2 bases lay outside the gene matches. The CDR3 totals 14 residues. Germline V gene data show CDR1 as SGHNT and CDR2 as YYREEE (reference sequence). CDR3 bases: TGTGCCAGCAGCTTGTCAGGGGGATACAATGAGCAGTTCTTC. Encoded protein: CASSLSGGYNEQFF.

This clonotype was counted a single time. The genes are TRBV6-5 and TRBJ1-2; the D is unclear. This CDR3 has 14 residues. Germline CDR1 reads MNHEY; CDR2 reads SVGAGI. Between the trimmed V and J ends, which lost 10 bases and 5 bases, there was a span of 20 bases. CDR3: CATSNLGGGYGYTF. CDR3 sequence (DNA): TGTGCCACCTCAAACCTCGGAGGTGGGTATGGCTACACCTTC.

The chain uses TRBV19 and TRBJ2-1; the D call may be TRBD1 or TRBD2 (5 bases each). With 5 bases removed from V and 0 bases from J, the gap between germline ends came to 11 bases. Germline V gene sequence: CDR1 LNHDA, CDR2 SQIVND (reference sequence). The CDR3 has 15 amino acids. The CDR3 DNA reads TGTGCCAGTAGTCGGGGACCACCCTCCTACAATGAGCAGTTCTTC. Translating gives CASSRGPPSYNEQFF.

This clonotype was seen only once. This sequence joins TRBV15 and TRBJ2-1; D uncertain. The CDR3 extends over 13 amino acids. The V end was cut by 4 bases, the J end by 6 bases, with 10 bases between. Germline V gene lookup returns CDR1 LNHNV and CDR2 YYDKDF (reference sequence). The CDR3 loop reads CATSNPGPNEQFF. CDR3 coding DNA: TGTGCCACCAGCAACCCGGGCCCCAATGAGCAGTTCTTC.

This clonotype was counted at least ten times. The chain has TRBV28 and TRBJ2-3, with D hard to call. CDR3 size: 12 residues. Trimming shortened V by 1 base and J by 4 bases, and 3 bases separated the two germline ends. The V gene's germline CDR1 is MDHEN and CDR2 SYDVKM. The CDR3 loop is CASSLYSDTQYF. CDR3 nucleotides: TGTGCCAGCAGTTTATATTCAGATACGCAGTATTTT.

Here the CDR3 reads CSARDREGTDTQYF. The CDR3 DNA is TGCAGTGCTAGAGATCGCGAGGGAACAGATACGCAGTATTTT. J is TRBJ2-3 and V is TRBV20-1; a weak D match, TRBD2 (5 bases). The CDR3 is made up of 14 amino acids. Trimming shortened V by 0 bases and J by 3 bases, and 10 bases separated the two germline ends. CDR1 and CDR2 (germline): DFQATT, SNEGSKA (reference sequence).

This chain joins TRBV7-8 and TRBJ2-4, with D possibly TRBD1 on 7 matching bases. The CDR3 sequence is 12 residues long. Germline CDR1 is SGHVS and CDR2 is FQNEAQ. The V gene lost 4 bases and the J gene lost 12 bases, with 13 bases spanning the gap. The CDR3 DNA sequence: TGTGCCAGCAGCTCCGGAGGGGACAGTCAGTACTTC. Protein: CASSSGGDSQYF.

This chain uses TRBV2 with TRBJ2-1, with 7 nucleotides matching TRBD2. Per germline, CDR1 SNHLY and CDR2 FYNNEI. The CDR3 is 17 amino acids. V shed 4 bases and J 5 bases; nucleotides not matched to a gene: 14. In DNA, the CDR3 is TGTGCCAGCAGTGGCATGACGCCTAGCGGATATAACAATGAGCAGTTCTTC. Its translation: CASSGMTPSGYNNEQFF.